What follows describes a single TCR beta chain. This clone has only one observation. The target of this receptor is not known. No much larger clone exists at a distance of one base, and base qualities are not known. The sample's time point, from its label and the paper: peripheral blood 6 weeks after treatment start. The cohort comprised nearly 30 patients with locally advanced or metastatic urothelial carcinoma treated at Memorial Sloan Kettering on a trial protocol. Peripheral blood mononuclear cells were collected pretreatment and during treatment, at between 1 and 8 total time points per patient. The Qiagen DNeasy Blood extraction kit was used to purify genomic DNA from total PBMCs and tumor samples. Collected pretreatment and during treatment, PBMCs were isolated and stored as previously described. V has 10 bases trimmed and J has 4 bases trimmed; junction bases matching no gene number 12. CDR3 length: 15 amino acids, cysteine to phenylalanine. Here the CDR3 DNA is all that survives: 45 bases in frame from base 1. The germline V gene gives CDR1 as SNHLY and CDR2 as FYNNEI.

Synthetic TCR analog templates were spiked into each PCR to estimate absolute template abundance from read counts. TCRbeta CDR3 regions were amplified from genomic DNA with bias-controlled V and J gene primers using the immunoSEQ assay. Sequencing of rearranged TCRbeta segments was done at approximately 20X coverage. The authors' pipeline ran thus. Sequencing errors were corrected by clustering and CDR3s were annotated against IMGT to assign V, D and J genes. Only productive TCRbeta rearrangements were used in downstream analyses, excluding out-of-frame or stop-codon sequences. Clonality was computed as one minus Shannon entropy normalized by the log of the number of unique productive sequences. Clones differing between time points or between blood and tumor were identified using Fisher's exact test with Benjamini-Hochberg correction, with an adjusted p below 0.01 applied as the threshold. Entries here come from immuneACCESS through TCRdb and include only in-frame sequences with V and J called. Some clones fail to appear in such tables; in the studies checked, an unresolved V gene covers under half of the shortfall, and the cause of the remainder is unknown. V and J calls and clone size follow that table, whereas D and trimming were derived from the DNA. In all, the sample holds 100,000 to 150,000 clones, and 86% of those were seen once. Clones ranked in the top ten supply about 2.4% of the sample.

This specimen belongs to a study of PD-L1 blockade in urothelial cancer (dated by TCRdb to 2015 to 2018). Broadly, across the study: Therapy was started at some point between 2014 and 2016 for all patients, and atezolizumab 1,200 mg was administered intravenously every 3 weeks. TCR sequencing covered pretreatment tumor samples and matched, serially collected peripheral blood taken before and after atezolizumab treatment. Fewer than ten patients reached durable clinical benefit, while 20 or so patients did not. Blood samples were analyzed at two time points: 3 weeks after treatment start (second dose) and 6 weeks after treatment start. Durable clinical benefit meant progression-free survival longer than 6 months, and TCR features were also tested against progression-free and overall survival. A median of around 150,000 T cells and 80,000 or so unique TCRs was obtained from blood samples, and a median clonality of around 0.072 was observed. Patients had an ECOG performance status of 0 or 1 and had received between 0 and 3 prior chemotherapy regimens. In the same patients, pretreatment tumors underwent whole exome sequencing and RNA sequencing in addition to TCR sequencing. Around 30 patients had pretreatment blood TCR-seq, around 24 had at least one posttreatment blood collection, and around 24 had tumor TCR-seq. Twenty-five of 29 patients were males with bladder-origin urothelial cancer, and 18 of 29 reported a prior smoking history. The study was an exploratory multi-omic analysis of somatic, immune and clinical correlates of response to PD-L1 blockade with atezolizumab in urothelial cancer. What the work shows at the level of the full study, not this receptor alone: A pretreatment peripheral blood TCR clonality below the median was linked to improved progression-free and overall survival. At 3 weeks after the start of treatment, tumor-associated TCR clones in peripheral blood had expanded more in patients with durable benefit (n ≈ 24, p = 0.022). Small sample size (n ≈ 30) and many exploratory analyses mean the results are intended to be hypothesis-generating.

The V and J genes are TRBV2 and TRBJ2-1; 8 junctional bases match TRBD1. The sequence came from a man aged 50-59 years with urothelial cancer. Sequenced here: PBMCs, sampled around atezolizumab (anti-PD-L1) treatment. The DNA sequence reads TGTGCCATCGTGACCGGGACAGGCATATACAATGAGCAGTTCTTC. This yields the protein CAIVTGTGIYNEQFF.